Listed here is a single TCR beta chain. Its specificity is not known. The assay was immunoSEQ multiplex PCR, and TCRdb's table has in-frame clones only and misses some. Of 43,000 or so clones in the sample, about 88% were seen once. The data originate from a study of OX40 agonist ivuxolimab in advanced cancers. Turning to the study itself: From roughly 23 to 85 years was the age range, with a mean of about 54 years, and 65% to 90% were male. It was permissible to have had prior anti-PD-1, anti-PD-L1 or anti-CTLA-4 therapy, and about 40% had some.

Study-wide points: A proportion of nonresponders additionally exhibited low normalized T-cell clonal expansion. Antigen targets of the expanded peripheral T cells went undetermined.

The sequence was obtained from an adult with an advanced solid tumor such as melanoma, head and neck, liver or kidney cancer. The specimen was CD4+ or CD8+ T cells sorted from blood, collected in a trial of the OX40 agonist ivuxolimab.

The CDR3 bases are TGTGCCAGCCGGATTGGACAGGTCGGTGACACTGAAGCTTTCTTT. Protein sequence: CASRIGQVGDTEAFF. The chain joins TRBV6-6 to TRBJ1-1; TRBD1 aligns across 7 bases. Per the germline V gene, CDR1 is MNHNY and CDR2 is SVGAGI (reference sequence). CDR3 length: 15 residues. The J segment lost 3 bases and the V segment lost 8 bases, leaving 12 bases of the junction unmatched.